This TCR beta chain stems from a study of shared clonotypes between healthy human individuals. Study-wide results and limits: Clonotypes not shared had lower generation probabilities than those common to all four donors.

Germline values: CDR1 SNHLY, CDR2 FYNNEI. CDR3 length equals 15 residues. Trimming removed 5 bases from V and 0 bases from J; junction bases left unmatched: 1. TCRdb keeps only in-frame clones here, not all; method: immunoSEQ multiplex PCR. The data show over a million clones, 75% to 85% seen once. A note on this clone: The antigen is not known. This specimen includes other DNA sequences encoding the same CDR3.

This clonotype originated in a man younger than 30 in good health. Some clones in this sample may be carry-over from other donors' samples. Specimen: memory CD4+ T cells from PBMCs. Subset described: CD45RA-negative fraction. The rearrangement links TRBV2 to TRBJ2-1; 10 nucleotides align to TRBD2. This CDR3 reads CASSSSGSSYNEQFF. Here the CDR3 DNA reads TGTGCCAGCAGTTCTAGCGGGAGCTCCTACAATGAGCAGTTCTTC.